Presented here are 27 T cell receptor beta chains from one specimen sequenced in a study of shared clonotypes between healthy human individuals. The protocol was immunoSEQ multiplex PCR, while the TCRdb copy is restricted to in-frame clones and leaves out a portion. This sample has 900,000 to 1,200,000 clones, with around 78% found just once. Sequenced input: memory CD4+ T cells from PBMCs. Stated subset: CD45RA-negative fraction. The receptors here all came from a man in his late teens or twenties in good health. Some clones in this sample may be carry-over from other donors' samples.

This chain uses TRBV7-8 with TRBJ1-5; 7 nucleotides match TRBD1. Germline-derived CDR1 and CDR2 are SGHVS and FQNEAQ. The CDR3 consists of 13 residues. V lost 5 bases and J lost 6; bases outside the gene matches: 4. CDR3 region: CASSRQGFQPQHF. CDR3 DNA: TGTGCCAGCAGCCGACAGGGTTTTCAGCCCCAGCATTTT.

This rearrangement joins TRBV28 to TRBJ1-2; maybe TRBD1 (6 bases). CDR1 and CDR2 (germline): MDHEN, SYDVKM. This CDR3 contains 14 residues. V was cut by 7 bases and J by 7 bases, with 19 bases left in between. CDR3 DNA sequence: TGTGCCAGCACCTACGGACAGCCCATCGGTGGCTACACCTTC. Translated: CASTYGQPIGGYTF.

The chain couples TRBV5-6 to TRBJ1-1, with D unclear. The V and J ends lost 4 bases and 2 bases respectively, with 12 bases between them. Germline V gene lookup returns CDR1 SGHDT and CDR2 YYEEEE. The CDR3 sequence is 14 residues long. CDR3 sequence reads: CASSLWTENTEAFF. The CDR3 DNA is TGTGCCAGCAGCCTGTGGACGGAAAACACTGAAGCTTTCTTT.

This sequence joins TRBV2 and TRBJ2-7; D unresolved. The germline CDR1 and CDR2 sequences are SNHLY and FYNNEI. Trimming took 7 bases from V and 2 from J, leaving 15 bases between them. The CDR3 has 14 amino acids. As DNA, the CDR3 is TGTGCCAGCATCGTAGAGTCCCGGGCCTACGAGCAGTACTTC. Its protein product is CASIVESRAYEQYF.

By sample fraction, this clone is medium-sized (0.01 to 0.1%). The sample has other DNA sequences that encode this CDR3 too. V is TRBV7-9 and J is TRBJ1-1, with D possibly being TRBD1 (5 bases). This CDR3 has 14 amino acids. V was trimmed by 4 bases and J by 3 bases, leaving 12 bases between them. Germline CDR1 is SEHNR and CDR2 is FQNEAQ (reference sequence). CDR3 nucleotide sequence: TGTGCCAGCAGCTCAACCGGGGGACACACTGAAGCTTTCTTT. It specifies CASSSTGGHTEAFF.

This clone was seen a few times. This chain connects TRBV7-2 to TRBJ2-7; D might be TRBD1 or TRBD2, each matching 7 bases. The CDR3 runs 13 residues. In germline, CDR1 is SGHTA, CDR2 FQGNSA. Trimming took 7 bases from V and 4 from J, leaving 14 bases between them. The CDR3 loop is CASTRGGFYEQYF. CDR3 nucleotides: TGTGCCAGCACCAGGGGGGGCTTTTACGAGCAGTACTTC.

The chain joins TRBV6-6 to TRBJ1-4; 9 bases fit TRBD1. CDR3 size: 12 residues. J gave up 6 bases and V 10 bases, and 3 bases lay outside the gene matches. CDR1 is MNHNY and CDR2 is SVGAGI in the germline V gene (reference sequence). The CDR3 coding sequence is TGTGCCACCGGGACAGGGCATGAAAAACTGTTTTTT. Its translation: CATGTGHEKLFF.

The chain joins TRBV20-1 to TRBJ1-2; tentative D call: TRBD1 (6 bases). The CDR3 totals 9 residues. Germline V gene sequence: CDR1 DFQATT, CDR2 SNEGSKA (reference sequence). CDR3 in DNA: TGCACCGCAGGGGCTGGCTACACCTTC. Translated: CTAGAGYTF.

This chain uses TRBV11-2 with TRBJ2-7, with 10 bases aligning to TRBD2. The trim removed 2 bases at V and 4 bases at J, leaving 5 bases unmatched. The CDR3 spans 15 residues. Germline V CDR1 and CDR2: SGHAT, FQNNGV. The CDR3 region has the DNA TGTGCCAGCAGCTTATTTGGACTAGCGGATTACGAGCAGTACTTC. Its translation is CASSLFGLADYEQYF.

This clone has a single count. J is TRBJ2-4 and V is TRBV9; the match to TRBD1 covers 9 bases. V dropped 2 bases and J dropped 2; count of bases not matched to a gene: 11. The germline gives CDR1 SGDLS, CDR2 YYNGEE. This CDR3 has 18 residues. CDR3: CASSVGTGMGITKNIQYF. The CDR3 bases are TGTGCCAGCAGCGTGGGGACAGGGATGGGAATTACCAAAAACATTCAGTACTTC.

The chain is built from TRBV5-4 and TRBJ2-4; the match to TRBD1 covers 11 bases. Per the germline V gene, CDR1 is SGHNT and CDR2 is YYREEE (reference sequence). The junction had 4 bases not matched to a gene; V was cut back by 0 bases and J by 8 bases. CDR3 length equals 15 residues. CDR3 DNA sequence: TGTGCCAGCAGCTTGGCCCGGGACAGGGGGGACATTCAGTACTTC. This encodes CASSLARDRGDIQYF.

V and J are TRBV7-8 and TRBJ2-7, with 10 nucleotides matching TRBD1. The CDR3 sequence is 14 residues long. With V trimmed by 6 bases and J by 2 bases, 4 bases remained unmatched. Germline assignment: CDR1 SGHVS and CDR2 FQNEAQ. CDR3 in amino acids: CASSQTGGAYEQYF. The CDR3 coding sequence is TGTGCCAGCAGTCAGACAGGGGGCGCCTACGAGCAGTACTTC.

The genes are TRBV19 and TRBJ2-3, with 9 bases lining up with TRBD2. CDR3 length: 15 residues. V dropped 3 bases and J dropped 5; count of bases not matched to a gene: 6. CDR1 LNHDA and CDR2 SQIVND come from the germline V gene (reference sequence). The CDR3 region has the DNA TGTGCCAGTAGTATCTTAGCGGGAGCGAAAGATACGCAGTATTTT. Amino acid sequence: CASSILAGAKDTQYF.

CDR3 loop: CASSEYNTQYF. CDR3 DNA sequence: TGCGCCAGCAGTGAGTATAATACGCAGTATTTT. V is TRBV10-2 and J is TRBJ2-3; D is unresolved. Germline V gives CDR1 WSHSY, CDR2 SAAADI. V lost 1 base and J 7 bases, leaving 3 bases between the germline ends. The CDR3 covers 11 residues.

The chain has TRBV5-1 and TRBJ2-5, with TRBD2 matching over 13 bases. The CDR3 extends over 18 amino acids. Trimming at V came to 3 bases and at J to 3 bases, leaving 11 bases not matched to a gene. CDR1 SGHRS and CDR2 YFSETQ come from the germline V gene. Here the CDR3 DNA reads TGCGCCAGCAGCTGGACTAGCGGGAGTTTCGGAGGGAAAGAGACCCAGTACTTC. Translation gives CASSWTSGSFGGKETQYF.

This clone was detected a few times. V is TRBV7-2 and J is TRBJ1-1; 8 bases agree with TRBD1. V lost 7 bases and J lost 3; bases outside the gene matches: 16. CDR3 length equals 17 residues. Germline V CDR1 and CDR2: SGHTA, FQGNSA. The CDR3 protein is CASIPGPLQGGDTEAFF. DNA for the CDR3: TGTGCCAGCATCCCGGGGCCCCTACAGGGGGGGGACACTGAAGCTTTCTTT.

The gene calls are TRBV19 and TRBJ2-5; D may be TRBD1 (5 bases). Trimming took 10 bases from V and 5 from J, leaving 11 bases between them. The CDR3 spans 11 residues. Germline CDR1 LNHDA, CDR2 SQIVND (reference sequence). CDR3: CATGLGETQYF. CDR3 nucleotides: TGTGCCACAGGGTTGGGGGAGACCCAGTACTTC. The full variable domain, its missing parts supplied by reference TRBV19 and TRBJ2-5, is DGGITQSPKYLFRKEGQNVTLSCEQNLNHDAMYWYRQDPGQGLRLIYYSQIVNDFQKGDIAEGYSVSREKKESFPLTVTSAQKNPTAFYLCATGLGETQYFGPGTRLLVL.

The gene calls are TRBV20-1 and TRBJ2-1, with 9 bases matching TRBD2. The CDR3 extends over 11 amino acids. Per the germline V gene, CDR1 is DFQATT and CDR2 is SNEGSKA (reference sequence). The CDR3 bases are TGCAGAGGGACTAGCTCAAATGAGCAGTTCTTC. It encodes CRGTSSNEQFF.

The chain joins TRBV30 to TRBJ1-5, with a tentative D call TRBD1 (6 bases). With 2 bases removed from V and 2 bases from J, the gap between germline ends came to 13 bases. The germline V gene has CDR1 GTSNPN and CDR2 SVGIG (reference sequence). CDR3 size: 15 residues. Here the CDR3 reads CAWSTLTGRNQPQHF. As DNA, the CDR3 is TGTGCCTGGAGTACCCTGACAGGACGCAATCAGCCCCAGCATTTT.

The chain carries TRBV28 and TRBJ2-7; D tentatively reads TRBD1 or TRBD2 (6 bases each). The V and J ends lost 7 bases and 6 bases respectively, with 19 bases between them. The germline V gene has CDR1 MDHEN and CDR2 SYDVKM. The CDR3 extends over 14 amino acids. This CDR3 is CASNIEGGLGEQYF. CDR3 coding DNA: TGTGCCAGCAATATTGAGGGGGGACTGGGCGAGCAGTACTTC.

V is TRBV2 and J is TRBJ2-6, with D unresolved. Germline values: CDR1 SNHLY, CDR2 FYNNEI. The V end was cut by 7 bases, the J end by 4 bases, with 14 bases between. This CDR3 has 15 amino acids. The CDR3 is CASTKTSTGANVLTF. The DNA for the CDR3 is TGTGCCAGCACAAAAACCTCAACCGGGGCCAACGTCCTGACTTTC.

V gene TRBV9 combines with J gene TRBJ2-2, with 9 bases that match TRBD2. The J segment lost 6 bases and the V segment lost 4 bases, leaving 7 bases of the junction unmatched. The V gene's germline CDR1 is SGDLS and CDR2 YYNGEE. The CDR3 has 15 amino acids. Here the CDR3 DNA reads TGTGCCAGCAGCCCTGTCGGGACTAGCTCCGGGGAGCTGTTTTTT. Protein product: CASSPVGTSSGELFF.

This clone was seen at least ten times. V and J are TRBV4-3 and TRBJ1-5; D is ambiguous. Trimming took off 0 bases at V and 11 bases at J, with 23 bases between the two ends. The CDR3 is 17 residues long. Germline V CDR1 and CDR2: LGHNA, YSLEER. The CDR3 coding sequence is TGCGCCAGCAGCCAAGATCGGGCCCCGGTTCGGCAATCAGCCCAGCATTTT. Residues: CASSQDRAPVRQSAQHF.

The chain joins TRBV7-9 to TRBJ2-3; no reliable D call. With 2 bases removed from V and 7 bases from J, the gap between germline ends came to 16 bases. CDR1 and CDR2 from the germline V gene are SEHNR and FQNEAQ (reference sequence). The CDR3 runs 15 residues. The CDR3 reads CASSLTYRDSYTQYF. CDR3 bases: TGTGCCAGCAGCTTAACTTATAGGGATTCATATACGCAGTATTTT.

This clone was found once. The chain has TRBV28 and TRBJ2-5; 10 bases line up with TRBD1. The CDR3 is 16 residues long. Germline V gives CDR1 MDHEN, CDR2 SYDVKM. V lost 6 bases to trimming and J lost 2 bases; unmatched junction nucleotides: 9. The chain's CDR3 is CASSIPGTGAQETQYF. The CDR3 DNA reads as TGTGCCAGCAGCATACCCGGGACAGGGGCACAAGAGACCCAGTACTTC. The whole variable domain, remainder taken from reference TRBV28 and TRBJ2-5, is DVKVTQSSRYLVKRTGEKVFLECVQDMDHENMFWYRQDPGLGLRLIYFSYDVKMKEKGDIPEGYSVSREKKERFSLILESASTNQTSMYLCASSIPGTGAQETQYFGPGTRLLVL.

The chain employs TRBV5-1 and TRBJ2-5; possible D gene TRBD1, 5 bases. The V gene's germline CDR1 is SGHRS and CDR2 YFSETQ. CDR3 length: 14 amino acids. The ends were cut back, 2 bases at V and 4 bases at J, with 12 bases in the middle. The CDR3 bases are TGCGCCAGCAGCTTCAGGGAACCTTCAGAGACCCAGTACTTC. Amino acids: CASSFREPSETQYF.

The chain links TRBV11-1 to TRBJ1-2; no clear D. This CDR3 has 15 residues. Germline lookup yields CDR1 SGHAT and CDR2 FQDESV (reference sequence). Trimming pared 1 base from V and 4 bases from J, leaving 13 bases between. CDR3 loop: CASSLDQHSFYGYTF. In DNA form, the CDR3 reads TGTGCCAGCAGCTTAGATCAACACAGCTTCTATGGCTACACCTTC.